This is a list of T cell receptor beta chains from one sample in a study of blood T cells in healthy people across ages. TCRdb recomputed calls from the 5' RACE reads with MiXCR, one row per CDR3 protein. The table shows approximately 1,000,000 distinct CDR3 sequences, with over 35% occurring only once. The sample consisted of blood. These receptors originate from a woman aged 55-69 years in good health. CDR3s include the opening cysteine and the closing phenylalanine or tryptophan. Each record gives: V gene, D gene, J gene, clone size, CDR3 DNA, CDR3 protein. D genes are given only for firm matches. Expanded clones get a size class; other rows say once, few or many, or leave the size out.

>TRBV6-2/TRBV6-3|.|TRBJ1-2|few
TGTGCCAGCAGTTACAATCGGGGGGCCTATGGCTACACCTTC
CASSYNRGAYGYTF
>TRBV4-1|TRBD2|TRBJ2-2|.
TGCGCCAGCAGCGGACGAGCGCTGGGCGGGAGTAGAGACACCGGGGAGCTGTTTTTT
CASSGRALGGSRDTGELFF
>TRBV30|TRBD1|TRBJ2-1|.
TGTGCCTGTGAGAAAGGGGGCTCCTACAATGGGCAGTTCTTC
CACEKGGSYNGQFF
>TRBV10-2|TRBD1|TRBJ2-3|.
TGCGCCAGCAGCGAGGACAGGGGCGCCCCAGATACGCAGTATTTT
CASSEDRGAPDTQYF
>TRBV11-2|.|TRBJ1-3|.
TGTGCCAGCAGCTTTGGATACGCTGGAAACACCATATATTTT
CASSFGYAGNTIYF
>TRBV7-8|TRBD1|TRBJ2-7|.
TGTGCCAGCAGCTTAGGCACAGGGGCCCAGGGCGAGCAGTACTTC
CASSLGTGAQGEQYF
>TRBV28|.|TRBJ2-7|.
TGTGCCAGCAGTTTACGAGGCAACGGATACGAGCAGTACTTC
CASSLRGNGYEQYF
>TRBV15|.|TRBJ1-5|.
TGTGCCACCACGGTTGATGGGGGGCCCCAGCATTTT
CATTVDGGPQHF
>TRBV6-5|.|TRBJ2-1|.
TGCGCCAGCAGTTACGCGAGGGTCTACAATGAGCAGTTCTTC
CASSYARVYNEQFF
>TRBV20-1|.|TRBJ2-1|once
TGCAGTGCTAGGGACTACCGGGGCGAGGATGAGCAGTTCTTC
CSARDYRGEDEQFF
>TRBV7-2|.|TRBJ1-6|.
TGTGCCAGCAGCTTAGAGACAGTTAATTCACCCCTCCACTTT
CASSLETVNSPLHF
>TRBV29-1|.|TRBJ2-1|few
TGCAGCGTTGCTGAGAAGGCCTCCTACAATGAGCAGTTCTTC
CSVAEKASYNEQFF
>TRBV10-3|.|TRBJ2-7|.
TGTGCCATCAGTGAGGCCGGTGGAGTTTACGAGCAGTACTTC
CAISEAGGVYEQYF
>TRBV9|TRBD2|TRBJ2-3|.
TGTGCCAGCAGCGCCGGGACTAGCGGCACAGATACGCAGTATTTT
CASSAGTSGTDTQYF
>TRBV13|TRBD2|TRBJ2-1|.
TGTGCCAGCAGCTCGGGACTAGACCACAATGAGCAGTTCTTC
CASSSGLDHNEQFF
>TRBV29-1|.|TRBJ2-7|few
TGCAGCGCTCGCGGACGGACCTACGAGCAGTACTTC
CSARGRTYEQYF
>TRBV18|.|TRBJ1-5|once
TGTGCCAGCTCCGTCGTTCAGGCCAATCAGCCCCAGCATTTT
CASSVVQANQPQHF
>TRBV5-6|.|TRBJ2-7|.
TGTGCCAGCAGCTTGGAGGTAGGCAGCGAGCAGTACTTC
CASSLEVGSEQYF
>TRBV29-1|.|TRBJ2-1|.
TGCAGCGTGACAGTCAGGGCAAACAATGAGCAGTTCTTC
CSVTVRANNEQFF
>TRBV7-6|TRBD1|TRBJ2-4|.
TGTGCCAGCAGCCCCCGCTCTGGGACAGGGGGCGCCCAAAACATTCAGTACTTC
CASSPRSGTGGAQNIQYF
>TRBV12-5|.|TRBJ2-2|.
TGTGCTAGTGGTTTGACCCAGGACCGGATAAGGGAGCTGTTTTTT
CASGLTQDRIRELFF
>TRBV30|TRBD2|TRBJ2-7|.
TGTGCCGGGGGACTAGCGGGAGAAGAGGGCTACGAGCAGTACTTC
CAGGLAGEEGYEQYF
>TRBV7-9|.|TRBJ2-2|few
TGTGCCAGCAGCCCCCCCCGCGACACCGGGGAGCTGTTTTTT
CASSPPRDTGELFF
>TRBV12-3/TRBV12-4|.|TRBJ2-1|.
TGTGCCAGCAGTTTAGAGCTCGGGAGCCGAGGCCATGAGCAGTTCTTC
CASSLELGSRGHEQFF
>TRBV24-1|TRBD2|TRBJ2-1|.
TGTGCCGCCAGTGATCGACTAGCGGGAGAAGGCGGCAATGAGCAGTTCTTC
CAASDRLAGEGGNEQFF
>TRBV12-3/TRBV12-4|TRBD1|TRBJ2-7|many
TGTGCCAGCAGTTCCGGGACAGGGGGTGAGCAGTACTTC
CASSSGTGGEQYF
>TRBV21-1|.|TRBJ2-7|many
TGTGCCAGCCCAACAGGACAGGGAGCCGAGCAGTACTTC
CASPTGQGAEQYF
>TRBV7-9|TRBD2|TRBJ2-1|few
TGTGCCAGCAGCTTATTACTAGCGGGAAATGAGCAGTTCTTC
CASSLLLAGNEQFF
>TRBV20-1|TRBD1|TRBJ2-7|many
TGCAGTGCAAGGACAGGTTACGAGCAGTACTTC
CSARTGYEQYF
>TRBV29-1|.|TRBJ2-7|.
TGCAGCGTTGAAGATTACCACGAGCAGTACTTC
CSVEDYHEQYF